What follows are 17 T cell receptor beta chains derived from one specimen sequenced in a study of T cells after yellow fever vaccination. TCRdb processed the 5' RACE reads anew with MiXCR; each CDR3 protein has one entry. This sample carries 400,000 or so distinct CDR3 sequences, about 19% of them seen once, and the ten largest clones take roughly 19%. The source was PBMCs, collected before the yellow fever booster vaccination. These receptors all come from a man between 18 and 35 years old who received the YFV17D yellow fever vaccine.

In its sample, this clonotype was seen a few times. The CDR3 region is CAISERSGSLSSYEQYF. The CDR3 bases are TGTGCCATCAGTGAGAGGTCCGGCAGCCTGAGCTCCTACGAGCAGTACTTC. The chain employs TRBV10-3 and TRBJ2-7; D is uncertain. The CDR3 covers 17 residues. V was pared by 2 bases and J by 0 bases, with 17 bases between. Germline V gene sequence: CDR1 ENHRY, CDR2 SYGVKD.

The chain is built from TRBV27 and TRBJ2-1; TRBD1 matches 9 bases. Per germline, CDR1 MNHEY and CDR2 SMNVEV (reference sequence). The CDR3 has 15 amino acids. V dropped 5 bases and J dropped 6; count of bases not matched to a gene: 8. CDR3 in amino acids: CASSPVGTGTNEQFF. The CDR3 DNA follows: TGTGCCAGCAGTCCGGTCGGGACAGGGACCAATGAGCAGTTCTTC.

This chain connects TRBV12-3 or TRBV12-4 to TRBJ2-3, with 9 nucleotides matching TRBD1. The CDR3 sequence is 14 residues long. V gave up 3 bases and J gave up 5 bases; unmatched junction bases: 3. CDR3 bases: TGTGCCAGCAGTTTGGGACAGGGTGTAGATACGCAGTATTTT. Encoded protein: CASSLGQGVDTQYF.

The chain joins TRBV5-1 to TRBJ1-5, with no clear D. This CDR3 is 14 amino acids long. Germline values: CDR1 SGHRS, CDR2 YFSETQ. V shed 0 bases and J shed 7 bases, with 11 bases lying between them. CDR3 protein: CASSLGEGRQPQHF. The CDR3 nucleotides are TGCGCCAGCAGCTTGGGGGAGGGCAGGCAGCCCCAGCATTTT.

This clonotype has only a few counts. The V and J genes are TRBV11-1 and TRBJ2-1, with unresolved D. The V end lost 5 bases, the J end lost 9 bases, and 11 bases lay between the germline ends. This CDR3 has 12 amino acids. Germline CDR1 is SGHAT and CDR2 is FQDESV (reference sequence). CDR3 nucleotides: TGTGCCAGCAGCCCATCCCTAGGTGAGCAGTTCTTC. As protein: CASSPSLGEQFF.

Only a few counts were recorded for this clonotype. This rearrangement joins TRBV7-2 to TRBJ2-1, with 7 bases that match TRBD2. This CDR3 spans 15 amino acids. Unmatched junction bases numbered 8, after V lost 7 bases and J lost 2 bases. Germline CDR1 reads SGHTA; CDR2 reads FQGNSA. CDR3 in amino acids: CASIPIAGPYNEQFF. DNA of the CDR3: TGTGCCAGCATCCCTATAGCGGGTCCCTACAATGAGCAGTTCTTC. The variable domain in full, with the rest retrieved from reference TRBV7-2 and TRBJ2-1, is GAGVSQSPSNKVTEKGKDVELRCDPISGHTALYWYRQSLGQGLEFLIYFQGNSAPDKSGLPSDRFSAERTGGSVSTLTIQRTQQEDSAVYLCASIPIAGPYNEQFFGPGTRLTVL.

The rearrangement uses TRBV6-2 or TRBV6-3 and TRBJ1-2; no clear D gene. Germline V lookup: CDR1 MNHEY, CDR2 SVGEGT. CDR3 size: 12 residues. Trimming cost V 4 bases and J 5 bases, with 8 bases left between them. CDR3 coding DNA: TGTGCCAGCAGTTCATGGCCATATGGCTACACCTTC. Translating gives CASSSWPYGYTF.

This clonotype was recorded a few times. The chain couples TRBV9 to TRBJ1-2, with D possibly being TRBD1 (5 bases). CDR1 is SGDLS, CDR2 YYNGEE, per germline. Trimming pared 0 bases from V and 5 bases from J, leaving 11 bases between. The CDR3 runs 14 residues. The CDR3 spells CASSVDQGRYGYTF. The CDR3 region has the DNA TGTGCCAGCAGCGTAGATCAGGGAAGGTATGGCTACACCTTC.

In its sample, this clonotype was seen a few times. CDR3 amino acids: CASSLRPGEFSHGYTF. For the CDR3, the DNA is TGTGCCAGCAGCTTGCGACCGGGAGAATTTTCCCATGGCTACACCTTC. This chain connects TRBV5-5 to TRBJ1-2; no definite D call. CDR1 is SGHKS and CDR2 is YYEKEE in the germline V gene (reference sequence). The germline V and J ends were trimmed by 1 base and 6 bases, with 19 bases remaining between them. This CDR3 has 16 amino acids.

This clonotype was observed a few times. This rearrangement joins TRBV5-6 to TRBJ2-5; tentatively, D is TRBD2 (5 bases). Trimming cost V 4 bases and J 1 base, with 14 bases left between them. Germline-derived CDR1 and CDR2 are SGHDT and YYEEEE. The CDR3 is 15 amino acids. The CDR3 nucleotides read TGTGCCAGCAGCCCCTGGCTGACTACCCAAGAGACCCAGTACTTC. Translated: CASSPWLTTQETQYF.

The chain is built from TRBV18 and TRBJ2-4; D not resolved. Germline V gene lookup returns CDR1 KGHSH and CDR2 LQKENI. Trimming removed 0 bases from V and 6 bases from J, with 3 bases in between. The CDR3 length is 12 residues. CDR3 loop: CASSPPSNIQYF. CDR3 DNA sequence: TGTGCCAGCTCACCACCATCAAACATTCAGTACTTC.

In regard to this clonotype: At one boundary the junction diverges from the germline segment, which might be a read error. This chain uses TRBV5-1 with TRBJ1-2; no definite D call. This CDR3 has 15 amino acids. From germline, CDR1 is SGHRS and CDR2 YFSETQ. The CDR3 DNA reads TGCCCCAGCAGCTTGGGTTACACAGCCAACTATGGCTACACCTTC. Amino acid sequence: CPSSLGYTANYGYTF.

This clonotype has only a few counts. This sequence joins TRBV28 and TRBJ1-4, with D maybe TRBD1 (5 bases). Germline V gene sequence: CDR1 MDHEN, CDR2 SYDVKM. V was pared by 7 bases and J by 7 bases, with 19 bases between. CDR3 size: 15 residues. The CDR3 coding sequence is TGTGCCAGCACCACCTTCGGGGGTTCGGGTGAAAAACTGTTTTTT. Translation: CASTTFGGSGEKLFF.

The rearrangement uses TRBV14 and TRBJ2-2; D gene uncertain. V lost 4 bases and J lost 5, with 5 bases in between. The CDR3 runs 12 residues. Germline lookup yields CDR1 SGHDN and CDR2 FVKESK. The CDR3 region has the DNA TGTGCCAGCAGCCGGTGGACCGGGGAGCTGTTTTTT. This translates into CASSRWTGELFF.

The chain is built from TRBV9 and TRBJ1-2; D unresolved. CDR3 length: 16 amino acids. V lost 0 bases to trimming and J lost 6 bases, with 18 bases between them. CDR1 and CDR2 from the germline V gene are SGDLS and YYNGEE. In DNA form, the CDR3 reads TGTGCCAGCAGCGTAGAAGCATCGAGGCAATACGATGGCTACACCTTC. Its translation is CASSVEASRQYDGYTF.

As for this clonotype: In this CDR3 the conserved last residue, phenylalanine or tryptophan, is missing, so a read error is likely. The chain employs TRBV5-1 and TRBJ1-2; D is unclear. The CDR3 spans 14 residues. Germline lookup yields CDR1 SGHRS and CDR2 YFSETQ. V dropped 2 bases and J dropped 1 base, with 9 bases sitting between them. In DNA form, the CDR3 reads TGCGCCAGCAGCTTTCAGACAAGTAACTATGGCTACACCTCC. This encodes CASSFQTSNYGYTS.

This clonotype was observed a handful of times. This chain uses TRBV6-5 with TRBJ1-5; the match to TRBD1 covers 7 bases. The germline CDR1 and CDR2 sequences are MNHEY and SVGAGI. This CDR3 contains 15 residues. With 6 bases clipped from V and 0 bases from J, the junction kept 5 bases outside the gene matches. In DNA form, the CDR3 reads TGTGCCAGCAGGCGACAGGGATATAGCAATCAGCCCCAGCATTTT. Residues: CASRRQGYSNQPQHF.